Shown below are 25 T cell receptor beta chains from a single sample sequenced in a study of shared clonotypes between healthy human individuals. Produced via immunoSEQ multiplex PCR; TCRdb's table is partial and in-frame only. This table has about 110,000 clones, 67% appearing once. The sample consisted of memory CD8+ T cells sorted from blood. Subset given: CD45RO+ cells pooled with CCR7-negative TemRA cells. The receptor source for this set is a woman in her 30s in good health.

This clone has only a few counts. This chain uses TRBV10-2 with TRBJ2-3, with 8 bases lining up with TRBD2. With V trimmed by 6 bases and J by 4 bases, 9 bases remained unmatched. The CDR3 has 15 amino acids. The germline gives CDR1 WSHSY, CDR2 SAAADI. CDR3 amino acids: CASRESGSPADTQYF. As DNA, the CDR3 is TGCGCCAGCAGGGAGAGCGGGAGTCCAGCAGATACGCAGTATTTT.

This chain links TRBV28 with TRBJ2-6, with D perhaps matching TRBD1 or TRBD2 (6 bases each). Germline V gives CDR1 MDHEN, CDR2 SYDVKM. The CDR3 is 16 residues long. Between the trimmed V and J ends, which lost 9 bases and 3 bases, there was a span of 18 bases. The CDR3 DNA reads TGTGCCAGTGCAACAGGGAGGACTGATGGGGCCAACGTCCTGACTTTC. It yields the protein CASATGRTDGANVLTF.

The CDR3 is CASSLAILYAGVTEAFF. The CDR3 DNA follows: TGTGCCAGCAGCTTGGCGATCCTCTACGCAGGGGTCACTGAAGCTTTCTTT. The chain joins TRBV5-8 to TRBJ1-1; a possible D gene is TRBD1 (6 bases). Germline V gene data show CDR1 as SGHTS and CDR2 as YDEGEE. Trimming shortened V by 0 bases and J by 4 bases, and 19 bases separated the two germline ends. The CDR3 consists of 17 residues.

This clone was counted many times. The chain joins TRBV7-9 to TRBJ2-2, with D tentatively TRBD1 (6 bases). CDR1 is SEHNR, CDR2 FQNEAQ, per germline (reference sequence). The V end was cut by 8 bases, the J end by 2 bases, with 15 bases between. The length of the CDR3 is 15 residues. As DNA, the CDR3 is TGTGCCAGCTCCAGGGAAGGGACAAACACCGGGGAGCTGTTTTTT. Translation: CASSREGTNTGELFF.

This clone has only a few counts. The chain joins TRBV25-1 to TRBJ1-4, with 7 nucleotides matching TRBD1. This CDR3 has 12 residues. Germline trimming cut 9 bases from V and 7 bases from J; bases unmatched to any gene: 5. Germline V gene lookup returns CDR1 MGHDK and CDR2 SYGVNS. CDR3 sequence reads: CASTGDGEKLFF. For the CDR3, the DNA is TGTGCCAGTACAGGGGACGGTGAAAAACTGTTTTTT. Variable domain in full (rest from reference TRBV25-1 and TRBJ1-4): EADIYQTPRYLVIGTGKKITLECSQTMGHDKMYWYQQDPGMELHLIHYSYGVNSTEKGDLSSESTVSRIRTEHFPLTLESARPSHTSQYLCASTGDGEKLFFGSGTQLSVL.

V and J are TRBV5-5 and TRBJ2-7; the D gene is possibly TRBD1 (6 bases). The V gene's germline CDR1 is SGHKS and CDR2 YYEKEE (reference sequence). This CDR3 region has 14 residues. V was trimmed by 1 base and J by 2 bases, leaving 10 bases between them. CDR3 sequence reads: CASSLYRDTYEQYF. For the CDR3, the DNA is TGTGCCAGCAGCTTGTACAGGGACACCTACGAGCAGTACTTC.

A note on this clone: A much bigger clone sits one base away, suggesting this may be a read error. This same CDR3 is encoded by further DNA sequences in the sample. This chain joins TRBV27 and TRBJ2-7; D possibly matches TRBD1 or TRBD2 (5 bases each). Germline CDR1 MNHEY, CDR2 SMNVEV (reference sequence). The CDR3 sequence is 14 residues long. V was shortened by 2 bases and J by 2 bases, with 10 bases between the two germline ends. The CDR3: CASSLTGTTYEQYF. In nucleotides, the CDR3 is TGTGCCAGCAGTTTAACCGGGACGACCTACGAGCAGTACTTC.

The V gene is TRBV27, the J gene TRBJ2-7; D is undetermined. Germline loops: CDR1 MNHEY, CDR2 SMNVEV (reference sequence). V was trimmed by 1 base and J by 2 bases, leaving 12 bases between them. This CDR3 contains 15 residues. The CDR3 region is CASSLFFKTTYEQYF. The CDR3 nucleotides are TGTGCCAGCAGTTTATTTTTCAAGACCACCTACGAGCAGTACTTC.

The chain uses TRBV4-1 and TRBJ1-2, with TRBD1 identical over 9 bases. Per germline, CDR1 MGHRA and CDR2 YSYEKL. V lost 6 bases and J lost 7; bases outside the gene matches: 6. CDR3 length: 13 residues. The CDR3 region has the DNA TGCGCCAGCAGGGACAGGGGATCTTCTGGCTACACCTTC. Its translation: CASRDRGSSGYTF.

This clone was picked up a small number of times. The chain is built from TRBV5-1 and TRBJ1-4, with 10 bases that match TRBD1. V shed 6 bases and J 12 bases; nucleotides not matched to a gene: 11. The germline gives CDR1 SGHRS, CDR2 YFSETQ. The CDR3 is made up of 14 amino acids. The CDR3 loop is CASTGGTGAPELFF. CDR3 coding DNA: TGCGCCAGCACCGGGGGGACAGGGGCTCCGGAACTGTTTTTT.

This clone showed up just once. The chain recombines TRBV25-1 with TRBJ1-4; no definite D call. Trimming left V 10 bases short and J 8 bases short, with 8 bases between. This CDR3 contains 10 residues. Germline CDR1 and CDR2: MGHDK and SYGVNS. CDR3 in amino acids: CATSGEKLFF. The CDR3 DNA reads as TGTGCCACCTCTGGGGAAAAACTGTTTTTT.

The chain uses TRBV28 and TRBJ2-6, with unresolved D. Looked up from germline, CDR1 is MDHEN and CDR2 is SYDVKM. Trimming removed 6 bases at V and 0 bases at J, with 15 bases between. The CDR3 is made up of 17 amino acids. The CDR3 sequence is CASRAIFVGSGANVLTF. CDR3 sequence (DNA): TGTGCCAGCAGGGCCATCTTCGTGGGCTCTGGGGCCAACGTCCTGACTTTC.

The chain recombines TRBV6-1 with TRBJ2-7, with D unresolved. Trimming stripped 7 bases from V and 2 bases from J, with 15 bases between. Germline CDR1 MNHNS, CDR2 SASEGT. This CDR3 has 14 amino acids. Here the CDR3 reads CASTGLRYAYEQYF. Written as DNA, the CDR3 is TGTGCCAGCACCGGGTTAAGGTACGCCTACGAGCAGTACTTC.

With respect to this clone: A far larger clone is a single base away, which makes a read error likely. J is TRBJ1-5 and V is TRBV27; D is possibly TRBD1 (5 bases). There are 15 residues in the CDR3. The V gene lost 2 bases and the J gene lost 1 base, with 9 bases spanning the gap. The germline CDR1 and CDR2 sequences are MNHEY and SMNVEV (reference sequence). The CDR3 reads CASSLGGRSNQPQHF. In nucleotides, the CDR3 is TGTGCCAGCAGTTTAGGGGGGAGGAGCAATCAGCCCCAGCATTTT.

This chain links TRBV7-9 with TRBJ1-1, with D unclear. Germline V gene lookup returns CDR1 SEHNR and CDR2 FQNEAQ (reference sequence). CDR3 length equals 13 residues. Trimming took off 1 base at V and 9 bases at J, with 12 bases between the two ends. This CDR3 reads CASSLEDNLQAFF. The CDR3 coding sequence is TGTGCCAGCAGCTTAGAAGACAACCTACAAGCTTTCTTT. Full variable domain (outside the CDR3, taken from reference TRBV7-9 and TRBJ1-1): DTGVSQNPRHKITKRGQNVTFRCDPISEHNRLYWYRQTLGQGPEFLTYFQNEAQLEKSRLLSDRFSAERPKGSFSTLEIQRTEQGDSAMYLCASSLEDNLQAFFGQGTRLTVV.

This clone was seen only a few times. The CDR3, as DNA: TGTGCCTGGAAGGACAGGTTCGAGACCCAGTACTTC. Translated, it gives CAWKDRFETQYF. This chain links TRBV30 with TRBJ2-5, with 7 positions matching TRBD1. The trim removed 4 bases at V and 5 bases at J, leaving 4 bases unmatched. CDR1 and CDR2 (germline): GTSNPN, SVGIG (reference sequence). The CDR3 runs 12 residues. Based on the CDR3 plus reference TRBV30 and TRBJ2-5, the full variable domain is SQTIHQWPATLVQPVGSPLSLECTVEGTSNPNLYWYRQAAGRGLQLLFYSVGIGQISSEVPQNLSASRPQDRQFILSSKKLLLSDSGFYLCAWKDRFETQYFGPGTRLLVL.

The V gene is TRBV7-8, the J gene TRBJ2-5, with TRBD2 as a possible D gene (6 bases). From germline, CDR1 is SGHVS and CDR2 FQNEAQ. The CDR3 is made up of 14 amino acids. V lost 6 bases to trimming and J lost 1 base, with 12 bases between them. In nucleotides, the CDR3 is TGTGCCAGCAGACCGGGGAGGACCCAAGAGACCCAGTACTTC. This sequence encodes CASRPGRTQETQYF.

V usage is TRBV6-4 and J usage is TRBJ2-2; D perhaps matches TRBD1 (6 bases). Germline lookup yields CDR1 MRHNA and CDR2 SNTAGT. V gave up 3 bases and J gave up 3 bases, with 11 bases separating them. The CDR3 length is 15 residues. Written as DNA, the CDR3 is TGTGCCAGCAGTGAGGACCCAGGGGACACCGGGGAGCTGTTTTTT. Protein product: CASSEDPGDTGELFF.

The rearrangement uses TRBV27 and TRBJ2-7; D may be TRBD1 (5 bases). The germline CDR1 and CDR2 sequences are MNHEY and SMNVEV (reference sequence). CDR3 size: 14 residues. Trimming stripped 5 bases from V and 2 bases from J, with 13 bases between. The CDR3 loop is CASSPADRAYEQYF. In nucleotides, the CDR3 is TGTGCCAGCAGTCCGGCAGACAGAGCCTACGAGCAGTACTTC.

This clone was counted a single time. This CDR3 is CASSASLAEGNIQYF. CDR3 nucleotides: TGTGCCAGCAGCGCCTCCCTGGCGGAGGGAAACATTCAGTACTTC. The J gene is TRBJ2-4, the V gene TRBV4-2; D is possibly TRBD2 (6 bases). The CDR3 runs 15 residues. CDR1 and CDR2 from the germline V gene are LGHNA and YNFKEQ. V was clipped by 5 bases and J by 6 bases, with 17 bases between them.

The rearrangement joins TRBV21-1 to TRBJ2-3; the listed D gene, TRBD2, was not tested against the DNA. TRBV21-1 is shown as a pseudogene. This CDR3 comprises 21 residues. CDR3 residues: CASSPLGGGLAGGHNTDTQYF. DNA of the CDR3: TGTGCCAGCAGCCCTCTGGGAGGGGGACTAGCGGGAGGGCACAACACAGATACGCAGTATTTT.

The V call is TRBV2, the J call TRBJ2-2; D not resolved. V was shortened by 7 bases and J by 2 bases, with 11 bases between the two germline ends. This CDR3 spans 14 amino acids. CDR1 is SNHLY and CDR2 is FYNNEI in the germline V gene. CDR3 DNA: TGTGCCAGCACAGGCCCGATAAACACCGGGGAGCTGTTTTTT. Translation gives CASTGPINTGELFF.

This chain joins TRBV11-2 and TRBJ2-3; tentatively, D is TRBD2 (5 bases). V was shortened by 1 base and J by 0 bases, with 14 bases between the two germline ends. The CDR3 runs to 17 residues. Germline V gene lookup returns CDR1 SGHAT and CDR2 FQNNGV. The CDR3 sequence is CASSLGQSRLSTDTQYF. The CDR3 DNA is TGTGCCAGCAGCTTAGGTCAATCGAGACTAAGCACAGATACGCAGTATTTT.

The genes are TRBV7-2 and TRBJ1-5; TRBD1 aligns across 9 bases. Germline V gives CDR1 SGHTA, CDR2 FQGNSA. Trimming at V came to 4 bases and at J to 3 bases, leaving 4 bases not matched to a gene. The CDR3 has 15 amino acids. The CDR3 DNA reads TGTGCCAGCAGCTCCGGGACAGGGATCAATCAGCCCCAGCATTTT. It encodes CASSSGTGINQPQHF.

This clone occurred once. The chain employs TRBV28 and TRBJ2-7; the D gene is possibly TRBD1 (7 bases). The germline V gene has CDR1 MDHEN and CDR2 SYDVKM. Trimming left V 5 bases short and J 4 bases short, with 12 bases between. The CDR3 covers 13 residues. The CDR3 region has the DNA TGTGCCAGCAGTCCAGGGGGGCCATACGAGCAGTACTTC. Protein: CASSPGGPYEQYF.